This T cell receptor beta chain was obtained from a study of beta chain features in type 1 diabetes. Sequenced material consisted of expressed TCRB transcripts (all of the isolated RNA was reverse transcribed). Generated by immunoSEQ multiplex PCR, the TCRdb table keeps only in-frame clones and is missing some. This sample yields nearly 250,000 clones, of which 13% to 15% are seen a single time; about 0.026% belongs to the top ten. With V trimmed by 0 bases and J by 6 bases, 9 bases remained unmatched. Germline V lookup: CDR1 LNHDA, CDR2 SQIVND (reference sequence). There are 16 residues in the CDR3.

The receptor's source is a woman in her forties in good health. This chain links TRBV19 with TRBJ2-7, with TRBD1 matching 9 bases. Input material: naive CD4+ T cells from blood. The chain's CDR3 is CASSIDGTGNRREQYF. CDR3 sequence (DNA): TGTGCCAGTAGTATAGATGGGACAGGGAATCGTCGCGAGCAGTACTTC.